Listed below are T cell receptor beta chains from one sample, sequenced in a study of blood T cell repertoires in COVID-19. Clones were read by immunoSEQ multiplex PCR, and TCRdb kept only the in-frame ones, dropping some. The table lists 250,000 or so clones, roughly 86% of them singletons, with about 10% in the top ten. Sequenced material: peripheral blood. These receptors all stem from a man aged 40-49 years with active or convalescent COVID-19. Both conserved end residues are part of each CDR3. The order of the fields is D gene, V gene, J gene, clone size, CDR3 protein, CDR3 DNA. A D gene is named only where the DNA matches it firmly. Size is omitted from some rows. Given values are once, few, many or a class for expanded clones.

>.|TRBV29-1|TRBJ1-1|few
CSVDSGRALNTEAFF
TGCAGCGTTGATTCCGGGCGGGCCCTTAACACTGAAGCTTTCTTT
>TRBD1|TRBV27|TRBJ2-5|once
CASSLGQGGETQYF
TGTGCCAGCAGTTTGGGACAGGGGGGAGAGACCCAGTACTTC
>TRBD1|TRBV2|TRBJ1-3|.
CASRDRGLGNTIYF
TGTGCCAGCAGGGACAGGGGACTCGGAAACACCATATATTTT
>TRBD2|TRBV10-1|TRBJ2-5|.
CARIRTSGGQETQYF
TGCGCCAGAATCCGGACTAGCGGGGGACAAGAGACCCAGTACTTC
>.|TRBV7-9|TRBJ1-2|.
CASSSGLDSYGYTF
TGTGCCAGCAGCTCCGGGCTCGACAGTTATGGCTACACCTTC
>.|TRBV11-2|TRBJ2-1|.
CASSLDWDFTNEQFF
TGTGCCAGCAGCTTAGATTGGGACTTCACCAATGAGCAGTTCTTC
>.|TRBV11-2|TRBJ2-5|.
CASTFKETQYF
TGTGCCAGCACCTTCAAAGAGACCCAGTACTTC
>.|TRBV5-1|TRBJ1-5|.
CASSLGGYNQPQHF
TGCGCCAGCAGCTTGGGCGGATACAATCAGCCCCAGCATTTT
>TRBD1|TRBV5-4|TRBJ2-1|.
CASSSLQGANYNEQFF
TGTGCCAGCAGCTCCCTCCAGGGGGCGAACTACAATGAGCAGTTCTTC
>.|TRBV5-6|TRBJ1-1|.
CASSLNRDTEAFF
TGTGCCAGCAGCTTGAACAGGGACACTGAAGCTTTCTTT
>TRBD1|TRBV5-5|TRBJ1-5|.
CASSAGTGESSQPQHF
TGTGCCAGCAGCGCAGGGACAGGGGAGAGCAGTCAGCCCCAGCATTTT
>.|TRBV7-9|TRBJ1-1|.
CASSPLWGNAEAFF
TGTGCCAGCAGCCCACTTTGGGGCAACGCTGAAGCTTTCTTT
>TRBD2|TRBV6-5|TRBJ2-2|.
CASSSVSGGSGELFF
TGTGCCAGCAGTTCGGTTAGCGGGGGTAGCGGGGAGCTGTTTTTT
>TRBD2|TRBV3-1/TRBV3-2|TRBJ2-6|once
CASSQLRPSGGPGTGANVLTF
TGTGCCAGCAGCCAATTGCGTCCGTCGGGGGGGCCCGGGACCGGGGCCAACGTCCTGACTTTC
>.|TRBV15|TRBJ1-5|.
CATSRDRVENQPQHF
TGTGCCACCAGCAGAGATCGAGTAGAAAATCAGCCCCAGCATTTT
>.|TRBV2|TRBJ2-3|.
CASKMFRVSSTDTQYF
TGTGCCAGCAAGATGTTCCGGGTCTCTAGCACAGATACGCAGTATTTT
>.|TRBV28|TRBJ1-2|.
CASSPHNDYGYTF
TGTGCCAGCAGTCCTCACAACGACTATGGCTACACCTTC
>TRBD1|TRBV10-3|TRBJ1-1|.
CAISRTGGLMNTEAFF
TGTGCCATCAGCCGGACAGGAGGGCTCATGAACACTGAAGCTTTCTTT
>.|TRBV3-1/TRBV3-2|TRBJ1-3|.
CASGQSSGNTIYF
TGTGCCAGCGGGCAGTCCTCTGGAAACACCATATATTTT
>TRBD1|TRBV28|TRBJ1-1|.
CASSKDRGRVNTEAFF
TGTGCCAGCAGTAAGGACAGGGGGCGGGTCAACACTGAAGCTTTCTTT
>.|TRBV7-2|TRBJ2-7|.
CASSLTVAEVYEQYF
TGTGCCAGCAGCTTAACGGTCGCAGAGGTCTACGAGCAGTACTTC
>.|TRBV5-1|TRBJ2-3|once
CASSLGAHTDTQYF
TGCGCCAGCAGCTTGGGAGCCCACACAGATACGCAGTATTTT
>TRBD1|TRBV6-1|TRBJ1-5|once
CASSETGTDNQPQHF
TGTGCCAGCAGTGAGACCGGGACAGACAATCAGCCCCAGCATTTT
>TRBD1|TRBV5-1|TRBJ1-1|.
CASREGAHGTEAFF
TGCGCCAGCAGGGAGGGGGCGCATGGCACTGAAGCTTTCTTT
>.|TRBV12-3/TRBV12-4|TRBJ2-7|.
CASSATAMYEQYF
TGTGCCAGCAGTGCGACAGCAATGTACGAGCAGTACTTC
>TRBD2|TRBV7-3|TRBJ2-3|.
CASSRLAGDTDTQYF
TGTGCCAGCAGCCGACTAGCGGGGGACACAGATACGCAGTATTTT
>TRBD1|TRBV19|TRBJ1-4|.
CASSSGTENEKLFF
TGTGCCAGTAGTTCCGGGACAGAAAATGAAAAACTGTTTTTT
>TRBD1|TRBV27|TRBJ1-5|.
CASSLRAGQGEWNQPQHF
TGTGCCAGCAGTTTAAGAGCGGGACAGGGGGAATGGAATCAGCCCCAGCATTTT
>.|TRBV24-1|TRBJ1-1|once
CATSDRYEAFF
TGTGCCACCAGTGATCGGTACGAAGCTTTCTTT
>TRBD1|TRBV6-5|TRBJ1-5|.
CASSQGAAGPQHF
TGTGCCAGCAGCCAGGGGGCAGCGGGCCCCCAGCATTTT
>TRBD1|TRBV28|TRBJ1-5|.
CASRGAGGLLNQPQHF
TGTGCCAGCAGAGGGGCAGGGGGCCTCCTCAATCAGCCCCAGCATTTT
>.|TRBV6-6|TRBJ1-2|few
CASWVPSQGRGYGYTF
TGTGCCAGCTGGGTACCGTCGCAGGGGCGCGGCTATGGCTACACCTTC
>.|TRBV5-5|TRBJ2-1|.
CASSLSSYNEQFF
TGTGCCAGCAGCTTGTCCAGCTACAATGAGCAGTTCTTC
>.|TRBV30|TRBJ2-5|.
CAWGNQGTARETQYF
TGTGCCTGGGGCAACCAGGGTACCGCCCGGGAGACCCAGTACTTC
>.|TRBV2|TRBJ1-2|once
CASIREGYDGYTF
TGTGCCAGCATTCGGGAAGGATACGATGGCTACACCTTC
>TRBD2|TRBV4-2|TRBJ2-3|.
CASSQDLAGGLDTQYF
TGTGCCAGCAGCCAAGATCTAGCGGGAGGTCTGGATACGCAGTATTTT
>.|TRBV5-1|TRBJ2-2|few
CASSSRDFTGELFF
TGCGCCAGCAGTTCTAGGGACTTCACCGGGGAGCTGTTTTTT
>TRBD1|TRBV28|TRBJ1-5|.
CASSGGQGAQPQHF
TGTGCCAGCAGCGGCGGACAGGGGGCTCAGCCCCAGCATTTT
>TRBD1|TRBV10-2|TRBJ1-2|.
CASSEPGQDYGYTF
TGCGCCAGCAGTGAACCGGGACAGGACTATGGCTACACCTTC
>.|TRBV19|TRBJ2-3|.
CASTRNGVYTDTQYF
TGTGCCAGTACGCGAAACGGGGTTTACACAGATACGCAGTATTTT
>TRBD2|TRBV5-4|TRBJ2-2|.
CASLGLATGELFF
TGTGCCAGTCTGGGACTAGCGACCGGGGAGCTGTTTTTT
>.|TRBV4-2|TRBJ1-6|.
CASRALTAVSPLHF
TGTGCCAGCAGGGCACTGACAGCTGTTTCACCCCTCCACTTT
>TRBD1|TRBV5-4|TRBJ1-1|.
CASSSGQPEAFF
TGTGCCAGCAGCTCGGGACAGCCTGAAGCTTTCTTT
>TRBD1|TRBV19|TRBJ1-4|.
CASSSTGVNEKLFF
TGTGCCAGTAGTTCGACAGGGGTTAATGAAAAACTGTTTTTT
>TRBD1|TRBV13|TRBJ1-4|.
CASSDRAGTGREKLFF
TGTGCCAGCAGCGACCGAGCCGGGACAGGGAGAGAAAAACTGTTTTTT
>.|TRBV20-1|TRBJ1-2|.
CSARVFYGYTF
TGCAGTGCCAGGGTTTTCTATGGCTACACCTTC
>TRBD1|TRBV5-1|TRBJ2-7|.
CASSLGQGAYEQYF
TGCGCCAGCAGCTTGGGCCAGGGGGCTTACGAGCAGTACTTC
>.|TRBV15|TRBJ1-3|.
CATSRDRVSGNTIYF
TGTGCCACCAGCAGAGACAGGGTTTCCGGAAACACCATATATTTT
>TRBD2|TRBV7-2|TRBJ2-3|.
CAGLPGGIGDTQYF
TGTGCCGGCCTCCCGGGAGGGATCGGAGATACGCAGTATTTT
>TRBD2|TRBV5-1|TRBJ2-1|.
CASSHRLAGEQAEFF
TGCGCCAGCAGCCACCGACTAGCGGGGGAGCAGGCAGAGTTCTTC
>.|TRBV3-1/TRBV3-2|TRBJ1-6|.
CASSQTGPSYNSPLHF
TGTGCCAGCAGCCAAACAGGGCCCTCCTATAATTCACCCCTCCACTTT
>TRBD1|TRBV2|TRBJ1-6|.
CATNVQGKNSPLHF
TGTGCCACCAATGTACAGGGGAAGAATTCACCCCTCCACTTT
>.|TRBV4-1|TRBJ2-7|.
CASSQGTSGWPKKSHEQYF
TGCGCCAGCAGCCAAGGGACTTCGGGGTGGCCGAAGAAATCCCACGAGCAGTACTTC
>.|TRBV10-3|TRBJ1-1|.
CAISESMSTGRGVASTEAFF
TGTGCCATCAGTGAGTCAATGAGTACCGGCAGGGGTGTTGCGAGCACTGAAGCTTTCTTT
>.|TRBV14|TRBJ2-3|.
CASSSDSVWSTDTQYF
TGTGCCAGCAGCTCCGACAGCGTCTGGAGCACAGATACGCAGTATTTT
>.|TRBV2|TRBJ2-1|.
CASSGTQGQWNEQFF
TGTGCCAGCAGTGGAACACAGGGCCAATGGAATGAGCAGTTCTTC
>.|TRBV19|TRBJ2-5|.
CASLGQGKTQYF
TGTGCCAGTCTGGGCCAGGGCAAGACCCAGTACTTC